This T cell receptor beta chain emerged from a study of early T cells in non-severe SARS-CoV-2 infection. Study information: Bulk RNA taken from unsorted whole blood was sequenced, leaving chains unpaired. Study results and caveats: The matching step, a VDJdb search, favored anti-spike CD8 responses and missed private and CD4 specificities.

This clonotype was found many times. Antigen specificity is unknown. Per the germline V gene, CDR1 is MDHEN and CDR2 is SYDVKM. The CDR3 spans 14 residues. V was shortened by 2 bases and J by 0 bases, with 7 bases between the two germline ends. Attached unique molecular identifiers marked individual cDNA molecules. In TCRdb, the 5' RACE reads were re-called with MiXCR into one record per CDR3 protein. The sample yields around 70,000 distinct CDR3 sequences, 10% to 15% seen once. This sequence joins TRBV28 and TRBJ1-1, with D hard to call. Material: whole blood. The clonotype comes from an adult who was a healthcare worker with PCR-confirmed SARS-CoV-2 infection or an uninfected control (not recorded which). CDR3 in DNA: TGTGCCAGCAGTTTAGGTCAGATGAACACTGAAGCTTTCTTT. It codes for CASSLGQMNTEAFF.